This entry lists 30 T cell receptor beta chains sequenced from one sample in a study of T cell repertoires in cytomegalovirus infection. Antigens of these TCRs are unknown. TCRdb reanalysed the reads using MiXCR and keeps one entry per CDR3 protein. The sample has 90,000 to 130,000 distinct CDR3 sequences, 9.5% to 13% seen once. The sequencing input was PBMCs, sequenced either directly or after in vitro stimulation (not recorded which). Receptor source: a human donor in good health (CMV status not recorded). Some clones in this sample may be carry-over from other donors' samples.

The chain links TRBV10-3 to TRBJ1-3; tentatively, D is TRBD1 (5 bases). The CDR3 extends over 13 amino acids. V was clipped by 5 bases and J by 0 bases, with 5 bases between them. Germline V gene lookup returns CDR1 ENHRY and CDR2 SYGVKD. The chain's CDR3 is CAISTGSGNTIYF. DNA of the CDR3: TGTGCCATCAGTACAGGCTCTGGAAACACCATATATTTT.

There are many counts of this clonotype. CDR3 DNA: TGCGCCAGCAGCCAAGACCAGGGGTCCACCGGGGAGCTGTTTTTT. Translating gives CASSQDQGSTGELFF. The gene calls are TRBV4-3 and TRBJ2-2, with D perhaps TRBD1 (6 bases). Germline V gives CDR1 LGHNA, CDR2 YSLEER. Trimming took off 0 bases at V and 4 bases at J, with 9 bases between the two ends. The CDR3 has 15 amino acids.

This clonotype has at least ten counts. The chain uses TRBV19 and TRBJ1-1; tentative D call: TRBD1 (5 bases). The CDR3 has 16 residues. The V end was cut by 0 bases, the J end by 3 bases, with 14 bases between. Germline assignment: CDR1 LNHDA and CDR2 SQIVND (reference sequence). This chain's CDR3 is CASSIDLLGGDTEAFF. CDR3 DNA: TGTGCCAGTAGTATAGATCTCCTGGGAGGGGACACTGAAGCTTTCTTT.

In DNA form, the CDR3 reads TGTGCCAGCAGCTTAAAGGGGCAGGGTGGCTACACCTTC. Its translation is CASSLKGQGGYTF. J is TRBJ1-2 and V is TRBV11-3, with TRBD1 as a possible D gene (5 bases). CDR1 is SGHNT, CDR2 YENEEA, per germline. CDR3 size: 13 residues. The V end lost 2 bases, the J end lost 7 bases, and 11 bases lay between the germline ends.

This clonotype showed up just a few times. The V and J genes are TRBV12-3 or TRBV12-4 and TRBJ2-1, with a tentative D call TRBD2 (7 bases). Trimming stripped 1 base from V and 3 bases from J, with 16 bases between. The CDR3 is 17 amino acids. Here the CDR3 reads CASSLEGGAGLYNEQFF. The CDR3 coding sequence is TGTGCCAGCAGTTTAGAGGGGGGGGCAGGGCTCTACAATGAGCAGTTCTTC.

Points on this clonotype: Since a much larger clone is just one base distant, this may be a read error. CDR3 protein: CARSLSSGQETQYF. CDR3 DNA: TGTGCCAGGAGCTTATCAAGCGGCCAAGAGACCCAGTACTTC. The V and J genes are TRBV7-2 and TRBJ2-5, with D possibly TRBD2 on 5 matching bases. Germline values: CDR1 SGHTA, CDR2 FQGNSA. The CDR3 is made up of 14 amino acids.

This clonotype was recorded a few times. CDR3 nucleotide sequence: TGTGCCAGCAGTTTAGGAGGGCTCCCTGAAGCTTTCTTT. This translates into CASSLGGLPEAFF. The chain recombines TRBV28 with TRBJ1-1; D call uncertain. V dropped 2 bases and J dropped 6 bases, with 10 bases sitting between them. The length of the CDR3 is 13 residues. CDR1 is MDHEN and CDR2 is SYDVKM in the germline V gene.

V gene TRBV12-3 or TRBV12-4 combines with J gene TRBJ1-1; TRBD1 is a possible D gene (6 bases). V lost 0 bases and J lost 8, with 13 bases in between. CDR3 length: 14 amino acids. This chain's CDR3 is CASSLAGFGTEAFF. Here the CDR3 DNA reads TGTGCCAGCAGTTTAGCGGGGTTCGGGACAGAAGCTTTCTTT.

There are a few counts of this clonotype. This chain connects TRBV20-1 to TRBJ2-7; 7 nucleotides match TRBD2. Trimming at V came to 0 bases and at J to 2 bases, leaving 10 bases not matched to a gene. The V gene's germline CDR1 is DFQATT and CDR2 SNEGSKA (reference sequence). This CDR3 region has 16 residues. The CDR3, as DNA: TGCAGTGCTAGAGATCCCGTTAGCGGGCTTACCTACGAGCAGTACTTC. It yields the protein CSARDPVSGLTYEQYF.

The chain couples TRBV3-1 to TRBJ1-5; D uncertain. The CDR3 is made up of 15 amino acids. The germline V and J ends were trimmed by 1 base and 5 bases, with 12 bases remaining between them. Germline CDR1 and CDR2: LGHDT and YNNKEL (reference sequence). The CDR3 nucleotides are TGTGCCAGCAGCCAAGGCCCCCTTTCGGATCAGCCCCAGCATTTT. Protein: CASSQGPLSDQPQHF.

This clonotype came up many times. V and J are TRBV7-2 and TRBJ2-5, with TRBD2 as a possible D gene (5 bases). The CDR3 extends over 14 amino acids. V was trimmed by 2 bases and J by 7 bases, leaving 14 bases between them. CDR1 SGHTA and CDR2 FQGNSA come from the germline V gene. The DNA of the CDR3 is TGTGCCAGCAGCTTAAGAGCGGCGGAAGGGACCCAGTACTTC. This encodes CASSLRAAEGTQYF.

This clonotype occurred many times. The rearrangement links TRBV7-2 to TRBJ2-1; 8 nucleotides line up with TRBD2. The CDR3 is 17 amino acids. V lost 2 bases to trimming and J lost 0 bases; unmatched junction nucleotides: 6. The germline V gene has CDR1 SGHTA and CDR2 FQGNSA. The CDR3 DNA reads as TGTGCCAGCAGCTTATATCTAAGCGGGAGCTCCTACAATGAGCAGTTCTTC. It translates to CASSLYLSGSSYNEQFF.

CDR3 sequence reads: CASSEHPGTANTEAFF. For the CDR3, the DNA is TGTGCCAGCAGTGAGCACCCGGGGACCGCTAACACTGAAGCTTTCTTT. The V gene is TRBV2, the J gene TRBJ1-1; a possible D gene is TRBD1 (5 bases). Per germline, CDR1 SNHLY and CDR2 FYNNEI. The CDR3 consists of 16 residues. Trimming took off 3 bases at V and 2 bases at J, with 16 bases between the two ends.

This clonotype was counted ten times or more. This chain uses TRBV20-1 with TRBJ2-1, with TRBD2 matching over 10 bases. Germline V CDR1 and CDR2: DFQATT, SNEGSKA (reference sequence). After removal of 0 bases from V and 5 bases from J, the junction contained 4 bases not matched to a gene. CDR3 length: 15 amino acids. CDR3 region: CSARELAGADNEQFF. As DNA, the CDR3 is TGCAGTGCTAGAGAGCTAGCGGGAGCCGACAATGAGCAGTTCTTC.

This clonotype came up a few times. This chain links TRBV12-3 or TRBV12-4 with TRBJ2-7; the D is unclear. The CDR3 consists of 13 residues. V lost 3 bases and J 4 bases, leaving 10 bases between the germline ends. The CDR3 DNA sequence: TGTGCCAGCAGTTTCGCTCTAAATTACGAGCAGTACTTC. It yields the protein CASSFALNYEQYF.

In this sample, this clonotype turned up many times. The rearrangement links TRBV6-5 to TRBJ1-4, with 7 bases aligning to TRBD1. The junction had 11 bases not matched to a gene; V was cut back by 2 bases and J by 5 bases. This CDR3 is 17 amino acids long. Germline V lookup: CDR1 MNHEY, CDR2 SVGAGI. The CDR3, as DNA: TGTGCCAGCAGTTACCGGAAGGCAGGGGGTTGGAATGAAAAACTGTTTTTT. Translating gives CASSYRKAGGWNEKLFF.

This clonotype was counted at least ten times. The CDR3 DNA is TGTGCCAGCAGGCCGACTAGCGGGAGTCCATCCGGGGAGCTGTTTTTT. This translates into CASRPTSGSPSGELFF. The J gene is TRBJ2-2, the V gene TRBV7-3, with 12 nucleotides matching TRBD2. Germline CDR1 reads SGHTA; CDR2 reads FQGTGA. CDR3 length: 16 amino acids. The ends lost 6 bases at V and 6 bases at J; junction bases unmatched: 8.

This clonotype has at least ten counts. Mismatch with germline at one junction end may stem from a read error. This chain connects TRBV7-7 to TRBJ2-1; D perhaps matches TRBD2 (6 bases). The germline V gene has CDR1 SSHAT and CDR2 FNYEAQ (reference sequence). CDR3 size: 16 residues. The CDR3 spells CASSLGLAQHYNEQFF. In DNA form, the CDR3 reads TGTGCTAGCAGCTTAGGCCTAGCGCAGCACTACAATGAGCAGTTCTTC. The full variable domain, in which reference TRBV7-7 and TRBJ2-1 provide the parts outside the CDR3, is GAGVSQSPRYKVTKRGQDVTLRCDPISSHATLYWYQQALGQGPEFLTYFNYEAQPDKSGLPSDRFSAERPEGSISTLTIQRTEQRDSAMYRCASSLGLAQHYNEQFFGPGTRLTVL.

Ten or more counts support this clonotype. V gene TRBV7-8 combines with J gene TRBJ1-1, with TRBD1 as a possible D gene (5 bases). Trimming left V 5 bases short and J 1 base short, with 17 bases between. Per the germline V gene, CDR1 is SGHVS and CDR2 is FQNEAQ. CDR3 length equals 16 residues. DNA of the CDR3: TGTGCCAGCAGCCTACTGAATGGGGGGACGAACACTGAAGCTTTCTTT. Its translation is CASSLLNGGTNTEAFF.

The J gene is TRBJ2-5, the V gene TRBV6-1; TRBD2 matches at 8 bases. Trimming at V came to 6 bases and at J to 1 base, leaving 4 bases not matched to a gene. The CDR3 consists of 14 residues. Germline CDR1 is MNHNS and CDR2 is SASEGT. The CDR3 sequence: CASRVSGVQETQYF. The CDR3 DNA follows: TGTGCCAGCAGAGTTAGCGGGGTCCAAGAGACCCAGTACTTC.

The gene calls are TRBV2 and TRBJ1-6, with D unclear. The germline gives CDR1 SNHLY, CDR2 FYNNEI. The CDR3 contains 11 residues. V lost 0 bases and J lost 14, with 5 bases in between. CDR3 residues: CASSEALSLHF. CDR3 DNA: TGTGCCAGCAGTGAAGCGTTGTCCCTCCACTTT.

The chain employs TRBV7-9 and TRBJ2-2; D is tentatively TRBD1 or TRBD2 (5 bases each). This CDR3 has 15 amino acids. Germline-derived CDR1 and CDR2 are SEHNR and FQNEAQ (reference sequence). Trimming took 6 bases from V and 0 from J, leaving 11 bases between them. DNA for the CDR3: TGTGCCAGCAGGTCCGGGACCTCGAACACCGGGGAGCTGTTTTTT. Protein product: CASRSGTSNTGELFF.

The CDR3 DNA reads TGCGCCAGCAGCTCGCCGTATAGCTCCTACAATGAGCAGTTCTTC. Translating it yields CASSSPYSSYNEQFF. The J gene is TRBJ2-1, the V gene TRBV5-1, with D unclear. Germline lookup yields CDR1 SGHRS and CDR2 YFSETQ. Trimming removed 3 bases at V and 0 bases at J, with 10 bases between. This CDR3 is built from 15 residues. Combining the CDR3 with reference TRBV5-1 and TRBJ2-1 gives the whole variable domain KAGVTQTPRYLIKTRGQQVTLSCSPISGHRSVSWYQQTPGQGLQFLFEYFSETQRNKGNFPGRFSGRQFSNSRSEMNVSTLELGDSALYLCASSSPYSSYNEQFFGPGTRLTVL.

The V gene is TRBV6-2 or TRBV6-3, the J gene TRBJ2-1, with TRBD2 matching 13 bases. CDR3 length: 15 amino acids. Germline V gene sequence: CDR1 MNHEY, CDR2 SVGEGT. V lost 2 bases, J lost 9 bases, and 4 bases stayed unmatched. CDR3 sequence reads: CASSYGTSGIGEQFF. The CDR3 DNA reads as TGTGCCAGCAGTTACGGGACTAGCGGGATTGGTGAGCAGTTCTTC.

This CDR3 reads CSARGKPGQGWETQYF. DNA of the CDR3: TGCAGTGCTAGGGGGAAACCGGGACAGGGGTGGGAGACCCAGTACTTC. The chain recombines TRBV20-1 with TRBJ2-5; 10 bases are shared with TRBD1. CDR3 length: 16 amino acids. From germline, CDR1 is DFQATT and CDR2 SNEGSKA (reference sequence). Germline trimming cut 3 bases from V and 5 bases from J; bases unmatched to any gene: 12.

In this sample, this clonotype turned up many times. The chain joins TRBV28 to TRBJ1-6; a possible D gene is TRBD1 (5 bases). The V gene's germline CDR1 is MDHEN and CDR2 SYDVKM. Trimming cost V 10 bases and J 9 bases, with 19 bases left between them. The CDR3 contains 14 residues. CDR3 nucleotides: TGTGCCACCTCGGGGCCCCAACCAATTTCACCCCTCCACTTT. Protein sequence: CATSGPQPISPLHF.

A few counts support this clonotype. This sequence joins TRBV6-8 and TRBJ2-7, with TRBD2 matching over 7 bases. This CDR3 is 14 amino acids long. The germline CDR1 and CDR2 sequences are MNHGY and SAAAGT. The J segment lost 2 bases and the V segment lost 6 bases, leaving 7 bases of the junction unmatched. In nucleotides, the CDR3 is TGTGCCAGCAGGGCAACGGGAGGTGCCTACGAGCAGTACTTC. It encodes CASRATGGAYEQYF.

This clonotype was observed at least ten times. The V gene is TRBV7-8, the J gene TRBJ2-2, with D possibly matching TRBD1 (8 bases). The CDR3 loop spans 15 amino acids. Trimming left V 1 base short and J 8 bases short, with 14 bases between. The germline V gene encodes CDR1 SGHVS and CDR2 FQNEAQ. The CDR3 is CASSLVDRGGGELFF. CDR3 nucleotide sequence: TGTGCCAGCAGCTTAGTCGACAGGGGAGGGGGGGAGCTGTTTTTT.

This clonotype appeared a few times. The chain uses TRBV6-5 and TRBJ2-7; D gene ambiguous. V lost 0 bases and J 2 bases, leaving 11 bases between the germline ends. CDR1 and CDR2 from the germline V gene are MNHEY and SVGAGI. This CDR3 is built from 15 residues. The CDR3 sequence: CASSYSFTVPYEQYF. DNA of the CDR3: TGTGCCAGCAGTTACTCCTTCACAGTCCCCTACGAGCAGTACTTC.

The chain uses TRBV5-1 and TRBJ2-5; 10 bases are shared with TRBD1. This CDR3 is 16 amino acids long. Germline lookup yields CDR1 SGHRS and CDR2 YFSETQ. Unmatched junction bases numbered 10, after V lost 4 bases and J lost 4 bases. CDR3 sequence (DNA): TGCGCCAGCAGCACCGGACAGGGGGTTATCGGAGAGACCCAGTACTTC. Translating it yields CASSTGQGVIGETQYF.